This T cell receptor beta chain was sequenced in a study of blood T cells in healthy people across ages. A second PCR of roughly 7 to 11 cycles used a sample-barcoded 5' primer and a J-beta primer mix. TCRdb processed the 5' RACE reads anew with MiXCR; each CDR3 protein has one entry. Among over 1,500,000 distinct CDR3 sequences listed, roughly 43% were seen once. Germline-derived CDR1 and CDR2 are PRHDT and FYEKMQ (reference sequence). The CDR3 has 15 amino acids. The TCR was taken from a human donor in good health. The V and J genes are TRBV13 and TRBJ2-7, with unresolved D. TRBJ2-5 explains the end of the DNA better; the J call may be wrong. Sequences were obtained from blood. CDR3 in amino acids: CASIPSSGEEETQYF. In DNA, the CDR3 is TGTGCCAGCATCCCGTCGAGTGGGGAAGAAGAGACCCAGTACTTC.